This T cell receptor beta chain was sequenced for a study of blood T cell repertoires in COVID-19. CDR1 SEHNR and CDR2 FQNEAQ come from the germline V gene (reference sequence). V was cut by 5 bases and J by 7 bases, with 12 bases left in between. This CDR3 has 12 amino acids. Sequencing was performed with immunoSEQ multiplex PCR; in TCRdb, only in-frame clones are kept and a portion is missing. The repertoire has 200,000 to 250,000 clones, 85% to 90% of them found once; the top ten carry 2.7%. The gene calls are TRBV7-9 and TRBJ2-7, with D perhaps matching TRBD1 (6 bases). The receptor was derived from a man in his thirties or forties with COVID-19, enrolled during active disease. The sequenced sample consisted of peripheral blood. CDR3 sequence: CASSTDRREQYF. The CDR3 region has the DNA TGTGCCAGCAGCACCGACAGGAGGGAGCAGTACTTC.